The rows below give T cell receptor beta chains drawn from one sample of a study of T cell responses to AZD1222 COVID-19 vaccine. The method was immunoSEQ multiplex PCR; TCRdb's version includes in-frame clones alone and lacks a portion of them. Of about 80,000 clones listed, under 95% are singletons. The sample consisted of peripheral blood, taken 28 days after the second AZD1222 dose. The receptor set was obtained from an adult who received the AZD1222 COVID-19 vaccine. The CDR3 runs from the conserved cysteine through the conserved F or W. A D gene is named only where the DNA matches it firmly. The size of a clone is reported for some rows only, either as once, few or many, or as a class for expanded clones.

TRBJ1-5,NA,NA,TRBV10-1,CASSRDLRGQPQHF,TGCGCCAGCAGTCGGGACCTCCGGGGTCAGCCCCAGCATTTT
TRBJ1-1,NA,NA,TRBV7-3,CASSPSAITKAFF,TGTGCCAGCAGCCCATCTGCCATCACTAAAGCTTTCTTT
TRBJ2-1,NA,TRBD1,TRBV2,CASSDRGLNEQFF,TGTGCCAGCAGTGATAGGGGGCTGAATGAGCAGTTCTTC
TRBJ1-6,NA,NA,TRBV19,CASSMVQGSSYNSPLHF,TGTGCCAGTAGTATGGTTCAGGGTTCCTCCTATAATTCACCCCTCCACTTT
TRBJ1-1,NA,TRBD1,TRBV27,CASSPSGGNTEAFF,TGTGCCAGCAGTCCCTCAGGGGGGAACACTGAAGCTTTCTTT
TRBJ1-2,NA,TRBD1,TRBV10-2,CASSGQGAGGYTF,TGCGCCAGCAGTGGACAGGGGGCGGGAGGCTACACCTTC
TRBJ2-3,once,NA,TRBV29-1,CSVEGITDTQYF,TGCAGCGTTGAGGGCATAACAGATACGCAGTATTTT
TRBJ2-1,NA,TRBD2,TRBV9,CASSVSSGSFNEQFF,TGTGCCAGCAGCGTGTCTAGCGGGAGTTTTAATGAGCAGTTCTTC
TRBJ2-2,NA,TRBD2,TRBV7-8,CASSLRGLGGTGELFF,TGTGCCAGCAGCTTAAGGGGACTAGGGGGCACCGGGGAGCTGTTTTTT
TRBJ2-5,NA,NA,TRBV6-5,CASRGFQETQYF,TGTGCCAGCAGAGGGTTCCAAGAGACCCAGTACTTC
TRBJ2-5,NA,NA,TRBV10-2,CASSGGRSQETQYF,TGCGCCAGCAGTGGGGGACGGAGCCAAGAGACCCAGTACTTC
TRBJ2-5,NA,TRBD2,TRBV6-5,CASRHLADHQETQYF,TGTGCCAGCAGGCACCTAGCGGACCACCAAGAGACCCAGTACTTC
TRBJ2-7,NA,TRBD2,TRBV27,CASSSPGRGGDEQYF,TGTGCCAGCAGTTCCCCCGGGAGGGGAGGGGACGAGCAGTACTTC
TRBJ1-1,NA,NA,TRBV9,CASSDGGNTEAFF,TGTGCCAGCAGCGACGGGGGGAACACTGAAGCTTTCTTT
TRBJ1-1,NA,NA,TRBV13,CASSLGPNTEAFF,TGTGCCAGCAGCTTAGGTCCCAACACTGAAGCTTTCTTT
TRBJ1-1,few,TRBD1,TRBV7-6,CASSLGTGGPNTEAFF,TGTGCCAGCAGCTTAGGGACAGGGGGCCCGAACACTGAAGCTTTCTTT
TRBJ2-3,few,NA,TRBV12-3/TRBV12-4,CASSTGTDTQYF,TGTGCCAGCAGCACAGGGACAGATACGCAGTATTTT
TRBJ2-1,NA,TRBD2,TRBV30,CAWRAHPFGRVNNEQFF,TGTGCCTGGAGGGCCCATCCTTTCGGGAGGGTTAACAATGAGCAGTTCTTC
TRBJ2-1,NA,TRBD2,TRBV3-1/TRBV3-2,CASSLGTSGAGNEQFF,TGTGCCAGCAGTCTCGGGACTAGCGGGGCTGGCAATGAGCAGTTCTTC
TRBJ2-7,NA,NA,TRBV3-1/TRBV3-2,CASSQDEGGTYEQYF,TGTGCCAGCAGCCAAGACGAGGGTGGGACCTACGAGCAGTACTTC
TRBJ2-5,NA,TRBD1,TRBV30,CAWSVQGETQYF,TGTGCCTGGAGTGTACAGGGGGAGACCCAGTACTTC
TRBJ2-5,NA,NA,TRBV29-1,CSVVPQETQYF,TGCAGCGTGGTACCGCAAGAGACCCAGTACTTC
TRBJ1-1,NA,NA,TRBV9,CASSPGTMNTEAFF,TGTGCCAGCAGTCCCGGGACGATGAACACTGAAGCTTTCTTT
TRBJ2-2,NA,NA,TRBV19,CASSVGLLTGELFF,TGTGCCAGTAGTGTGGGACTTCTGACCGGGGAGCTGTTTTTT
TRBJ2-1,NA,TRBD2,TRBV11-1,CASSSGTSGYNEQFF,TGTGCCAGCAGCTCCGGGACTAGCGGCTACAATGAGCAGTTCTTC
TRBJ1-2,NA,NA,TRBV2,CATTREIDGYTF,TGTGCCACCACCAGGGAAATAGATGGCTACACCTTC
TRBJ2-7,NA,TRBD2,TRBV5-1,CASSLGLAGVEQYF,TGCGCCAGCAGCTTGGGACTAGCGGGAGTCGAGCAGTACTTC
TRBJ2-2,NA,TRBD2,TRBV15,CATSRGLAGGSTGELFF,TGTGCCACCAGCAGGGGGCTAGCGGGAGGGAGCACCGGGGAGCTGTTTTTT
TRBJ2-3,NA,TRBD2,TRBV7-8,CASSARPGGLGTDTQYF,TGTGCCAGCAGCGCGCGGCCGGGAGGGTTAGGTACAGATACGCAGTATTTT
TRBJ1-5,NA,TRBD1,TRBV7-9,CASSLGQGGQPQHF,TGTGCCAGCAGCTTAGGGCAGGGGGGCCAGCCCCAGCATTTT
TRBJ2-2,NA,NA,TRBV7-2,CASGRGTVNTGELFF,TGTGCCAGCGGGAGAGGGACGGTGAACACCGGGGAGCTGTTTTTT
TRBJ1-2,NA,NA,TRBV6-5,CASSPDNYGYTF,TGTGCCAGCAGTCCAGACAACTATGGCTACACCTTC
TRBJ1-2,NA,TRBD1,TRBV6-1,CASSENRGRYGYTF,TGTGCCAGCAGTGAAAACAGGGGTCGCTATGGCTACACCTTC
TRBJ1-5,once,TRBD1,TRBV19,CASSDRRAQPQHF,TGTGCCAGCTCGGACAGGCGGGCTCAGCCCCAGCATTTT
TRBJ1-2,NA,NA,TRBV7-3,CASSFSANYGYTF,TGTGCCAGCAGCTTTTCCGCTAACTATGGCTACACCTTC
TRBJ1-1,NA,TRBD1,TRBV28,CASSLRTGQAFF,TGTGCCAGCAGTCTACGGACAGGCCAAGCTTTCTTT
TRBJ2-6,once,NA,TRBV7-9,CASSLVSGSGANVLTF,TGTGCCAGCAGCTTAGTATCAGGGTCTGGGGCCAACGTCCTGACTTTC
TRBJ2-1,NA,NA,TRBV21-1,CASSNPRNEQFF,TGTGCCAGCAGCAATCCCCGGAATGAGCAGTTCTTC
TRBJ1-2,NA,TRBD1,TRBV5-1,CASSLSGTGNGYTF,TGCGCCAGCAGCTTGTCCGGGACAGGGAATGGCTACACCTTC
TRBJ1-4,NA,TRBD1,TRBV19,CASSTGTGVEKLFF,TGTGCCAGTAGTACAGGGACAGGGGTAGAAAAACTGTTTTTT
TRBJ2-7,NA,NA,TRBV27,CASSPDTVSYEQYF,TGTGCCAGCAGTCCTGACACTGTCTCCTACGAGCAGTACTTC
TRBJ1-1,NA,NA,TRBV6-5,CASSYSEQLEAFF,TGTGCCAGCAGTTACTCCGAGCAGCTTGAAGCTTTCTTT
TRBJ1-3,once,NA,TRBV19,CASSSRAGAGNTIYF,TGTGCCAGTAGCTCCCGGGCAGGGGCTGGAAACACCATATATTTT
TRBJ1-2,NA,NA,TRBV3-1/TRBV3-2,CASSPTGNYGYTF,TGTGCCAGCAGCCCCACGGGTAACTATGGCTACACCTTC
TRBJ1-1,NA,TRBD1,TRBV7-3,CASSPGQGNTEAFF,TGTGCCAGCAGCCCGGGACAGGGGAACACTGAAGCTTTCTTT
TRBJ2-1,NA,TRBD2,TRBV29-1,CSVGTSPNREQFF,TGCAGCGTTGGGACTAGCCCCAATAGGGAGCAGTTCTTC